Listed here is a single T cell receptor beta chain. Antigen: not known. Indicated time point: blood from clinic visit 5 months post-surgery; TSC patient then seizure free. Only cases whose brain tissue showed the highest T cell transcript signatures were sequenced. Patients received at least one anti-epileptic drug before surgery. Trimming took off 1 base at V and 5 bases at J, with 14 bases between the two ends. The CDR3 loop spans 15 amino acids. Germline V gene lookup returns CDR1 LNHDA and CDR2 SQIVND (reference sequence). Some clones are missing from TCRdb's copy, which holds only in-frame ones; the method was immunoSEQ multiplex PCR. This sample has 340,000 or so clones, with about 94% found just once. The sample belongs to a study of brain T cells in children with intractable seizures. Overall study findings and caveats: Patients' HCMV serostatus was unknown; virus specificity rests on CDR3 similarity alone.

This sequence joins TRBV19 and TRBJ2-5; D is ambiguous. The input for sequencing was peripheral blood, taken roughly 5 months after surgery. This clonotype was obtained from a boy under two years old with tuberous sclerosis and intractable seizures. DNA of the CDR3: TGTGCCAGTAGTATAGGTGGACCTTACCGGGAGACCCAGTACTTC. Its protein product is CASSIGGPYRETQYF.